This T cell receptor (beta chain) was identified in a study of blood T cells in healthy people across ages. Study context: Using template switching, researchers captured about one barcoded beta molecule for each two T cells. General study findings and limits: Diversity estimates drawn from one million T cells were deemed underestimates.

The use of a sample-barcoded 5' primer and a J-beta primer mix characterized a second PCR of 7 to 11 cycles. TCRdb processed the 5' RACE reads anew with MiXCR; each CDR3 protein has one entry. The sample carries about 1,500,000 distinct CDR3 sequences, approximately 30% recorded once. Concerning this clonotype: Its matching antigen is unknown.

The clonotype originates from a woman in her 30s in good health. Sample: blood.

The CDR3, as DNA: TGTGCCAGCAGGTCAGGGGGCCCCAGCTCCTACGAGCAGTACTTC. It yields the protein CASRSGGPSSYEQYF. The V gene is TRBV6-6, the J gene TRBJ2-7; 8 positions match TRBD1. The CDR3 is 15 residues long. Per the germline V gene, CDR1 is MNHNY and CDR2 is SVGAGI (reference sequence). Trimming took 6 bases from V and 0 from J; bases not matched to a gene: 7.